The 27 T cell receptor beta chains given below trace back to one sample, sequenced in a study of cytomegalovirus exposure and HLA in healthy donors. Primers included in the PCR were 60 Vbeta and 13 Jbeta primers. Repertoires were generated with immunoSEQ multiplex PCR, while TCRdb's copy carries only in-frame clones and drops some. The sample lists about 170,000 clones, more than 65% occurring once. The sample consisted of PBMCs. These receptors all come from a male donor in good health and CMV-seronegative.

CDR3 in DNA: TGTGCCAGCAGCGTCGAGTCCTACGAGCAGTACTTC. Translated, it gives CASSVESYEQYF. The rearrangement links TRBV5-4 to TRBJ2-5; D gene uncertain. The end of the DNA fits TRBJ2-7 better, so the J call may be wrong. This CDR3 contains 12 residues. Germline CDR1 is SGHNT and CDR2 is YYREEE (reference sequence).

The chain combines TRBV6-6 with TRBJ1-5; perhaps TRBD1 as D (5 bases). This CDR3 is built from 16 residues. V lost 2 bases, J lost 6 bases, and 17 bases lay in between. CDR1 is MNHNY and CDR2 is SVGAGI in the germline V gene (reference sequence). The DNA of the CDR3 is TGTGCCAGCAGTTACGGGGTGGGCAGGGAAGGTCAGCCCCAGCATTTT. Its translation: CASSYGVGREGQPQHF.

Here the CDR3 DNA reads TGTGCCAGCAGCGCGGACAGCGGGGCTCAGCCCCAGCATTTT. Translated: CASSADSGAQPQHF. The chain employs TRBV2 and TRBJ1-5, with a tentative D call TRBD1 (6 bases). Trimming pared 6 bases from V and 6 bases from J, leaving 15 bases between. The length of the CDR3 is 14 residues. Germline V gene sequence: CDR1 SNHLY, CDR2 FYNNEI.

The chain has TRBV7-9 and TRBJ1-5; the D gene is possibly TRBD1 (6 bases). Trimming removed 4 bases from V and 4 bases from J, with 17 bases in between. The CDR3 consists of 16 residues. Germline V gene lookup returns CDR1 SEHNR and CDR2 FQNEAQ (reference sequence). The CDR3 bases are TGTGCCAGCAGCTCCATCGGCAGGGGCCCAAATCAGCCCCAGCATTTT. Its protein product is CASSSIGRGPNQPQHF.

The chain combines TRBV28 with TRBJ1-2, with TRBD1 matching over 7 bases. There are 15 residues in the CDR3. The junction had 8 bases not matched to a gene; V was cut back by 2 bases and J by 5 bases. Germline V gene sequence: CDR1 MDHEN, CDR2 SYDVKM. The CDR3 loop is CASSLRGPRGYGYTF. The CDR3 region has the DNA TGTGCCAGCAGTTTAAGGGGGCCAAGGGGGTATGGCTACACCTTC.

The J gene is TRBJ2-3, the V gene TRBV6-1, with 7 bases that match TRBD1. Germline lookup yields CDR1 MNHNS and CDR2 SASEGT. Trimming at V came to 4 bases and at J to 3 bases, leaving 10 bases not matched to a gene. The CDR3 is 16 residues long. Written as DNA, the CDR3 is TGTGCCAGCAGTGTCGCCTACAGGGGAGTGACAGATACGCAGTATTTT. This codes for CASSVAYRGVTDTQYF.

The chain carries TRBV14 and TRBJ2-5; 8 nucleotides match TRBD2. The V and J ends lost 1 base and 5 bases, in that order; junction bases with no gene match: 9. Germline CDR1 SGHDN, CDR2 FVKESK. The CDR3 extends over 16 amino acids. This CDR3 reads CASSQGAGVGEETQYF. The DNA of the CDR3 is TGTGCCAGCAGCCAAGGAGCGGGAGTTGGCGAGGAGACCCAGTACTTC.

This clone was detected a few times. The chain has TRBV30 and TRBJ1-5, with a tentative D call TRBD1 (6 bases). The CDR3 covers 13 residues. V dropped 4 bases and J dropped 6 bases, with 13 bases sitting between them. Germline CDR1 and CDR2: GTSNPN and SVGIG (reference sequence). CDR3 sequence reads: CAWKGTGSQPQHF. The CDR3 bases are TGTGCCTGGAAAGGCACAGGGAGTCAGCCCCAGCATTTT.

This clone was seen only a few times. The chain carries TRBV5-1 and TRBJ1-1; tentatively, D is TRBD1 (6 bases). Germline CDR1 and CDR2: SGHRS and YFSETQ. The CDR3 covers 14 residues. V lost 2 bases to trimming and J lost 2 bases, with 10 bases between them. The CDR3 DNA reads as TGCGCCAGCAGCTTTGGGGACACAAACACTGAAGCTTTCTTT. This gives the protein CASSFGDTNTEAFF. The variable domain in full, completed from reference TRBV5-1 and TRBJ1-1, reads KAGVTQTPRYLIKTRGQQVTLSCSPISGHRSVSWYQQTPGQGLQFLFEYFSETQRNKGNFPGRFSGRQFSNSRSEMNVSTLELGDSALYLCASSFGDTNTEAFFGQGTRLTVV.

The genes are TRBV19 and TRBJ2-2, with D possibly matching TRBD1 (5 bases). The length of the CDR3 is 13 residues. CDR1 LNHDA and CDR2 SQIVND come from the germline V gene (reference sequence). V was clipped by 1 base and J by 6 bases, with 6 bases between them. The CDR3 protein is CASSIARAGELFF. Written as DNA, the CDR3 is TGTGCCAGTAGTATAGCCAGGGCCGGGGAGCTGTTTTTT.

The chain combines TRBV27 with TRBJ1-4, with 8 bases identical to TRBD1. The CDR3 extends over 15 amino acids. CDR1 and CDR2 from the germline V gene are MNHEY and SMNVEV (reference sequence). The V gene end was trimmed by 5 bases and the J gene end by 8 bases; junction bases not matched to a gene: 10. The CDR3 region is CASSNRQGLGEKLFF. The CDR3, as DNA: TGTGCCAGCAGTAACAGACAGGGGTTGGGAGAAAAACTGTTTTTT.

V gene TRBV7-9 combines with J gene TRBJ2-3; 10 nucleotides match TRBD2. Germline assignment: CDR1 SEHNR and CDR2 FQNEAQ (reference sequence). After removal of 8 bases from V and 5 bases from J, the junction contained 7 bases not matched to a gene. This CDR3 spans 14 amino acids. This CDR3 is CASGAGGPVDTQYF. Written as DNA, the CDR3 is TGTGCCAGCGGAGCGGGGGGGCCGGTAGATACGCAGTATTTT.

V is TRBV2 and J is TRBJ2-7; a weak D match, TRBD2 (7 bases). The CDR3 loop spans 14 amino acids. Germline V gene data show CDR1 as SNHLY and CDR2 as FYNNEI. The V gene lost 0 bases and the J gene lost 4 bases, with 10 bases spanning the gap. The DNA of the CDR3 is TGTGCCAGCAGTGAAGCAGGGGGGGTTTACGAGCAGTACTTC. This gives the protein CASSEAGGVYEQYF.

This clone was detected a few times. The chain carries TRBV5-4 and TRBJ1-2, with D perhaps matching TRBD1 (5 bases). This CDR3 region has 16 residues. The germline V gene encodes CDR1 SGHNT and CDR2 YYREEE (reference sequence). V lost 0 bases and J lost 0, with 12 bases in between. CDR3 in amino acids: CASSLGGTNPNYGYTF. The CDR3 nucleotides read TGTGCCAGCAGCTTGGGCGGGACGAACCCTAACTATGGCTACACCTTC.

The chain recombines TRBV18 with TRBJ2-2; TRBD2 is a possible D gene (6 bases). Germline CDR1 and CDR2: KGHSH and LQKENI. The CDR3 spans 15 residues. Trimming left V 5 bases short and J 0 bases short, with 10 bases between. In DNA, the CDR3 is TGTGCCAGCTCAATAGCGGAACCGAACACCGGGGAGCTGTTTTTT. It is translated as CASSIAEPNTGELFF.

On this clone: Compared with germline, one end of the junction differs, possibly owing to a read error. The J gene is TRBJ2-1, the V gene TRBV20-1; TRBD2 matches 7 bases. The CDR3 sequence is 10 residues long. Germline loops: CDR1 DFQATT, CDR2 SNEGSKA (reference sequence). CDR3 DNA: TGCAGTGCTGGGCCGGGACTACGCCTCTTC. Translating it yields CSAGPGLRLF.

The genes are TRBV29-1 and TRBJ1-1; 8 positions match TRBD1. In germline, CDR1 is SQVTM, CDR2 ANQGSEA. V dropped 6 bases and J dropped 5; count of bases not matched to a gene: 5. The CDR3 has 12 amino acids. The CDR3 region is CSVHRGGTEAFF. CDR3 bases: TGCAGCGTGCACAGGGGGGGGACTGAAGCTTTCTTT.

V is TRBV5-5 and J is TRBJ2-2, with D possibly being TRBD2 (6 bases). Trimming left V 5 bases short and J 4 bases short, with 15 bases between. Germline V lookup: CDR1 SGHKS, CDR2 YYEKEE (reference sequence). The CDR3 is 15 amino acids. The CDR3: CASRPLARFTGELFF. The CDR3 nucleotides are TGTGCCAGCAGGCCTCTAGCGCGATTCACCGGGGAGCTGTTTTTT.

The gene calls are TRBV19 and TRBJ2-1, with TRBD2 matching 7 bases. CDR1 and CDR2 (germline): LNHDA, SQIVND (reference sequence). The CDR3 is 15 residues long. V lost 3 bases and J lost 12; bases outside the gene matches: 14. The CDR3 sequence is CASSMRDYREPRQFF. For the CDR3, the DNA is TGTGCCAGTAGTATGAGGGACTACCGAGAACCTAGGCAGTTCTTC.

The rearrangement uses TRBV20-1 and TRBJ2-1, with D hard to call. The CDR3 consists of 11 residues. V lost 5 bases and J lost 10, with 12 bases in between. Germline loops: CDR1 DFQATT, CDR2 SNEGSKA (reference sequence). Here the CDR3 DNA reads TGCAGTGCTCCACGAGATAACGAGCAGTTCTTC. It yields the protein CSAPRDNEQFF.

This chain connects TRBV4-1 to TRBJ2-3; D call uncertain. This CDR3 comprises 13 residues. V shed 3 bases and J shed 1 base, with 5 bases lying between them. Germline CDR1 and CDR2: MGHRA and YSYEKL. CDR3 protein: CASSHSGTDTQYF. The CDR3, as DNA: TGCGCCAGCAGCCACTCTGGCACAGATACGCAGTATTTT.

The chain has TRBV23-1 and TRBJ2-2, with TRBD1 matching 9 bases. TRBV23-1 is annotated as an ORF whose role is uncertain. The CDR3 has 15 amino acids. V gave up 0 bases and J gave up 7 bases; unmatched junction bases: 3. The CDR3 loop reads CASSQSTGGIGELFF. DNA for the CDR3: TGCGCCAGCAGTCAATCGACAGGGGGTATCGGGGAGCTGTTTTTT.

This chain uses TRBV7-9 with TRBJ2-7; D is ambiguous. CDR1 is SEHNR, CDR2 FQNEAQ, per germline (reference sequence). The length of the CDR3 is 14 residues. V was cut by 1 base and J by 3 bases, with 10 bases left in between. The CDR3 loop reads CASSLGGVHYEQYF. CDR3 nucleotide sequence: TGTGCCAGCAGCTTAGGCGGAGTTCACTACGAGCAGTACTTC.

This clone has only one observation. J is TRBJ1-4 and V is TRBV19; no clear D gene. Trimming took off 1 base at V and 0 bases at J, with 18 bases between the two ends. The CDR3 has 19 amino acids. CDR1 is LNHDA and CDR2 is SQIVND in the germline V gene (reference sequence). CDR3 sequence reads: CASSIGGLGRLATNEKLFF. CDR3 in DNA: TGTGCCAGTAGTATAGGCGGACTAGGGCGACTGGCAACTAATGAAAAACTGTTTTTT.

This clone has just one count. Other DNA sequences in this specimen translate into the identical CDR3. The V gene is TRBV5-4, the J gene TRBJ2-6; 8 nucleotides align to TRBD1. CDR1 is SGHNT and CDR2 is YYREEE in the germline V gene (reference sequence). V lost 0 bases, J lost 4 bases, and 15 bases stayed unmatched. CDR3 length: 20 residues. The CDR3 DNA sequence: TGTGCCAGCAGCTTGGCCCAGGGACAGGTGCTCTTTAAGGGGGCCAACGTCCTGACTTTC. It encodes CASSLAQGQVLFKGANVLTF. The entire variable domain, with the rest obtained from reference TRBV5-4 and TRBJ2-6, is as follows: ETGVTQSPTHLIKTRGQQVTLRCSSQSGHNTVSWYQQALGQGPQFIFQYYREEENGRGNFPPRFSGLQFPNYSSELNVNALELDDSALYLCASSLAQGQVLFKGANVLTFGAGSRLTVL.

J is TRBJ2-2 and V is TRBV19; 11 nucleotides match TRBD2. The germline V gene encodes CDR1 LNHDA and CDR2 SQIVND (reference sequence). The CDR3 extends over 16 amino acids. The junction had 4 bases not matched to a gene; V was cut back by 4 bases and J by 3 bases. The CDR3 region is CASSKMGLADTGELFF. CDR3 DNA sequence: TGTGCCAGTAGTAAGATGGGACTAGCGGACACCGGGGAGCTGTTTTTT.

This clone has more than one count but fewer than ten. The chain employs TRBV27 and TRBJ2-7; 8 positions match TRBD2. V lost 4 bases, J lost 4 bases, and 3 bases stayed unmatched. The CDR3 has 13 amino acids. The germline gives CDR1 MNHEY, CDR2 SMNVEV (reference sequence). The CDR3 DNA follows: TGTGCCAGCAGTTGGACTAGCAATTACGAGCAGTACTTC. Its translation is CASSWTSNYEQYF.